A selection of T cell receptor beta chains follows, all from one sample in a study of shared clonotypes between healthy human individuals. Some clones are missing from TCRdb's copy, which holds only in-frame ones; the method was immunoSEQ multiplex PCR. The table has 550,000 to 700,000 clones, 55% to 85% seen once. The material sequenced was memory CD4+ T cells sorted from blood. These receptor sequences come from a woman aged 30 to 39 in good health. The CDR3 runs from the conserved cysteine through the conserved F or W. Each record gives: clone size, D gene, V gene, J gene, CDR3 DNA, CDR3 protein. The D gene is left open where the match is weak. Rows may omit the clone size; those that give it use once, few, many or a size class.

clone_size: few; d_call: TRBD1; v_call: TRBV28; j_call: TRBJ1-1; cdr3_nt: TGTGCCAGCACCCGGGACAGAGGGAAAGCTTTCTTT; cdr3_aa: CASTRDRGKAFF
clone_size: .; d_call: .; v_call: TRBV7-7; j_call: TRBJ2-2; cdr3_nt: TGTGCCAGCAGCTTAGCGGGGGGCAGAGAGCTGTTTTTT; cdr3_aa: CASSLAGGRELFF
clone_size: .; d_call: .; v_call: TRBV5-1; j_call: TRBJ1-1; cdr3_nt: TGCGCCAGCAGCTTGGCAGGCCGGTCCAACACTGAAGCTTTCTTT; cdr3_aa: CASSLAGRSNTEAFF
clone_size: .; d_call: TRBD2; v_call: TRBV29-1; j_call: TRBJ2-7; cdr3_nt: TGCAGCGTCGGAGGACTAGCGGACTCCTACGAGCAGTACTTC; cdr3_aa: CSVGGLADSYEQYF
clone_size: .; d_call: .; v_call: TRBV5-4; j_call: TRBJ1-2; cdr3_nt: TGTGCCAGCAGCTTAGGAGTTGGGGATGGCTACACCTTC; cdr3_aa: CASSLGVGDGYTF
clone_size: once; d_call: .; v_call: TRBV10-1; j_call: TRBJ1-4; cdr3_nt: TGCGCCAGCAGTGAGGGGGTAACTAATGAAAAACTGTTTTTT; cdr3_aa: CASSEGVTNEKLFF
clone_size: .; d_call: TRBD1; v_call: TRBV29-1; j_call: TRBJ2-5; cdr3_nt: TGCAGCGTGTCGGCAGGGGGCGATACCCAGTACTTC; cdr3_aa: CSVSAGGDTQYF
clone_size: .; d_call: TRBD1; v_call: TRBV11-2; j_call: TRBJ2-6; cdr3_nt: TGTGCCAGCAGCCGGAGACAGGGTATCTTAGCTGGGGCCAACGTCCTGACTTTC; cdr3_aa: CASSRRQGILAGANVLTF
clone_size: .; d_call: TRBD1; v_call: TRBV28; j_call: TRBJ1-4; cdr3_nt: TGTGCCAGCAGCACGAACAGGGGGTTGGGAGAAAAACTGTTTTTT; cdr3_aa: CASSTNRGLGEKLFF
clone_size: few; d_call: .; v_call: TRBV28; j_call: TRBJ1-4; cdr3_nt: TGTGCCAGCAGTTTCGGACAGCATAATGAAAAACTGTTTTTT; cdr3_aa: CASSFGQHNEKLFF
clone_size: once; d_call: TRBD2; v_call: TRBV5-4; j_call: TRBJ2-5; cdr3_nt: TGTGCCAGCAGCTTGGTATTAGCGGGGGAGGAGACCCAGTACTTC; cdr3_aa: CASSLVLAGEETQYF
clone_size: .; d_call: .; v_call: TRBV5-1; j_call: TRBJ2-5; cdr3_nt: TGCGCCAGCAGCCATTACCTACGGCTAGGCTCCCAAGAGACCCAGTACTTC; cdr3_aa: CASSHYLRLGSQETQYF
clone_size: .; d_call: .; v_call: TRBV5-1; j_call: TRBJ1-1; cdr3_nt: TGCGCCAGCAGCTTGGCACACATGAACACTGAAGCTTTCTTT; cdr3_aa: CASSLAHMNTEAFF
clone_size: .; d_call: TRBD1; v_call: TRBV7-3; j_call: TRBJ1-2; cdr3_nt: TGTGCCAGCAGCTATGGACAGGGGGTGGAGTATGGCTACACCTTC; cdr3_aa: CASSYGQGVEYGYTF
clone_size: .; d_call: .; v_call: TRBV10-2; j_call: TRBJ1-4; cdr3_nt: TGCGCCAGCAGTGAAGGAAAGGGGGCTAATGAAAAACTGTTTTTT; cdr3_aa: CASSEGKGANEKLFF
clone_size: .; d_call: .; v_call: TRBV2; j_call: TRBJ1-5; cdr3_nt: TGTGCCAGCAGTGAAACCTATGGGGATCAGCCCCAGCATTTT; cdr3_aa: CASSETYGDQPQHF
clone_size: .; d_call: TRBD1; v_call: TRBV19; j_call: TRBJ1-5; cdr3_nt: TGTGCCAGTAGTATAGATAGGTCAGGGGGTCAGCCCCAGCATTTT; cdr3_aa: CASSIDRSGGQPQHF
clone_size: .; d_call: TRBD1; v_call: TRBV7-2; j_call: TRBJ2-7; cdr3_nt: TGTGCCAGCAGCTTAGATGGGACAGGGCCGGGAGCTCCCGAGCAGTACTTC; cdr3_aa: CASSLDGTGPGAPEQYF
clone_size: .; d_call: TRBD1; v_call: TRBV19; j_call: TRBJ1-3; cdr3_nt: TGTGCCAGTAGCGTCCGACAGGGTTACTCTGGAAACACCATATATTTT; cdr3_aa: CASSVRQGYSGNTIYF
clone_size: .; d_call: TRBD1; v_call: TRBV9; j_call: TRBJ2-7; cdr3_nt: TGTGCCAGCAGTAATGGACAGGGCTACGAGCAGTACTTC; cdr3_aa: CASSNGQGYEQYF
clone_size: .; d_call: .; v_call: TRBV5-4; j_call: TRBJ2-7; cdr3_nt: TGTGCCAGCAGCTTGGCGCAGGGATCCCACGAGCAGTACTTC; cdr3_aa: CASSLAQGSHEQYF
clone_size: .; d_call: .; v_call: TRBV6-6; j_call: TRBJ1-2; cdr3_nt: TGTGCCAGCAGGTACAGGGACTCCAGCTATGGCTACACCTTC; cdr3_aa: CASRYRDSSYGYTF
clone_size: .; d_call: TRBD1; v_call: TRBV5-5; j_call: TRBJ2-5; cdr3_nt: TGTGCCAGCAGACTGGCCGTGACAGGGAACCTCCAAGAGACCCAGTACTTC; cdr3_aa: CASRLAVTGNLQETQYF
clone_size: once; d_call: TRBD1; v_call: TRBV4-2; j_call: TRBJ1-1; cdr3_nt: TGTGCCAGCAGCGAGGGACAGAAAAACACTGAAGCTTTCTTT; cdr3_aa: CASSEGQKNTEAFF
clone_size: .; d_call: TRBD2; v_call: TRBV28; j_call: TRBJ2-2; cdr3_nt: TGTGCCACCTCATCGACTAGCGGGAGGGCCGGGGAGCTGTTTTTT; cdr3_aa: CATSSTSGRAGELFF
clone_size: .; d_call: .; v_call: TRBV6-5; j_call: TRBJ2-7; cdr3_nt: TGTGCCAGCTGCCGGGGGAAGGAGGCCTCCTACGAGCAGTACTTC; cdr3_aa: CASCRGKEASYEQYF
clone_size: .; d_call: .; v_call: TRBV6-1; j_call: TRBJ1-5; cdr3_nt: TGTGCCAGCAGACATTACAATCAGCCCCAGCATTTT; cdr3_aa: CASRHYNQPQHF
clone_size: .; d_call: TRBD2; v_call: TRBV28; j_call: TRBJ2-1; cdr3_nt: TGTGCCAGCAGGACTAGCGGGAGATCCTACAATGAGCAGTTCTTC; cdr3_aa: CASRTSGRSYNEQFF
clone_size: few; d_call: TRBD1; v_call: TRBV5-8; j_call: TRBJ2-1; cdr3_nt: TGTGCCAGCAGCTCGGGACAGGGTGGGGTCGTTGAGCAGTTCTTC; cdr3_aa: CASSSGQGGVVEQFF